This T cell receptor (beta chain) was obtained from a study of cytomegalovirus exposure and HLA in healthy donors. Details on this clone: The antigen is not known.

Points from the study as a whole: TCR beta sequences reportedly predicted most subjects' HLA-A and HLA-B alleles accurately.

CDR3 size: 19 residues. V gave up 1 base and J gave up 0 bases, with 22 bases separating them. The germline V gene encodes CDR1 MGHRA and CDR2 YSYEKL. Sampled while nominally healthy, donors likely had unrecorded immune exposures. In the PCR, 60 Vbeta and 13 Jbeta primers were used. Methods used by the authors: A later analysis tallied 75 million to 80 million unique TCR beta chains, around 10 million of them shared. TCRdb's copy holds only in-frame clones and misses some; the assay was immunoSEQ multiplex PCR. V, J and clone size were drawn from that table, and D and trimming were deduced from the DNA. The data contain under 130,000 clones, approximately 70% of them singletons.

The receptor's source is a woman between 50 and 59 years old in good health and CMV-seronegative. This chain uses TRBV4-1 with TRBJ2-7; tentative D call: TRBD1 (6 bases). Sequencing was done on a sample of PBMCs. CDR3 DNA: TGCGCCAGCAGCCAAGGTTTCGGACAGACGCCTGGGATCTCCTACGAGCAGTACTTC. It translates to CASSQGFGQTPGISYEQYF.